This TCR beta chain was found in a study of breast tumors, draining lymph nodes, adjacent tissues. General observations from the study: Data only fit, rather than demonstrated, lymph node origin of most tumor T cells. Tumors had less TCR diversity than lymph nodes, more than nontumor tissue. Data fit most tumor T cells coming from lymph node, expanding in tumor. Tumor and nontumor repertoires were significantly more similar in luminal-like than in basal-like breast cancer.

The sample holds many counts of this clonotype. Its specificity is not known. Axillary draining lymph nodes of breast cancer patients supplied the node samples. TCRdb itself ran the multiplex PCR reads through MiXCR, one entry per CDR3 protein. Here the sample spans 100,000 or so distinct CDR3 sequences, around 20% being singletons. The sample comprised axillary lymph node tissue. This TCR was sampled from a female donor with breast cancer. Some clones in this sample may be carry-over from other donors' samples.

The CDR3 DNA is TGTGCCAGCAGCTTAGCGCCCCTCTATGACAGGGGTGGTGGCTACACCTTC. Its translation is CASSLAPLYDRGGGYTF. This chain connects TRBV7-8 to TRBJ1-2; TRBD1 aligns across 8 bases. After removal of 0 bases from V and 7 bases from J, the junction contained 13 bases not matched to a gene. CDR1 SGHVS and CDR2 FQNEAQ come from the germline V gene. This CDR3 region has 17 residues.